The T cell receptor beta chain described here comes from a study of blood T cells in healthy people across ages. Isolated per sample were at least 6 million PBMCs. Then a second PCR, running roughly 7 to 11 cycles, was carried out with a sample-barcoded 5' primer and a J-beta primer mix. Each CDR3 protein is one row after TCRdb ran MiXCR on the 5' RACE reads. The repertoire consists of 800,000 or so distinct CDR3 sequences, with less than 60% occurring once and the leading ten covering 15% to 20%. The CDR3 has 15 amino acids. Germline V gives CDR1 KGHDR, CDR2 SFDVKD. V lost 2 bases and J 3 bases, leaving 13 bases between the germline ends. This clonotype was observed many times.

This chain connects TRBV24-1 to TRBJ2-7; D may be TRBD1 (5 bases). The receptor was isolated from an elderly man in good health. The sequencing input was blood. CDR3 sequence (DNA): TGTGCCACCAGTGATTCCAGGGAATTAGGCTACGAGCAGTACTTC. Translated, it gives CATSDSRELGYEQYF.